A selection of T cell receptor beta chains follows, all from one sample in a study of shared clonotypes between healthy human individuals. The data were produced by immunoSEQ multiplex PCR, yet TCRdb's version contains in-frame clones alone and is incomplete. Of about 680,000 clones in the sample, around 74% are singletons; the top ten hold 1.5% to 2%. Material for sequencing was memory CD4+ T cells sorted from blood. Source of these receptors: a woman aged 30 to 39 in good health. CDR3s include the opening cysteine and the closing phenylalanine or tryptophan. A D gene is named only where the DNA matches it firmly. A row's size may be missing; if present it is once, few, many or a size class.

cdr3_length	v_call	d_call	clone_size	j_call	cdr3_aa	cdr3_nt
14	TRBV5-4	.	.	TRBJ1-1	CASSPGGTPTEAFF	TGTGCCAGCAGCCCGGGCGGCACTCCCACTGAAGCTTTCTTT
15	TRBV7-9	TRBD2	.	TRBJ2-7	CASSSSSGRALEQYF	TGTGCCAGCAGCTCCTCTAGCGGGAGGGCCCTCGAGCAGTACTTC
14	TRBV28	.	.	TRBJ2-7	CASRPGEASYEQYF	TGTGCCAGCAGGCCCGGGGAGGCCTCCTACGAGCAGTACTTC
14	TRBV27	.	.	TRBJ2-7	CATWGLRDIHEQYF	TGTGCCACCTGGGGGTTGCGGGACATCCACGAGCAGTACTTC
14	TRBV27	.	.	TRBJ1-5	CASSFRGGRLVQHF	TGTGCCAGCAGTTTTAGAGGGGGGCGTTTAGTCCAGCATTTT
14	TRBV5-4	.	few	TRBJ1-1	CASSLGGMNTEAFF	TGTGCCAGCAGCTTGGGTGGGATGAACACTGAAGCTTTCTTT
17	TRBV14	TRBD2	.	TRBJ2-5	CASSPWTSGRALETQYF	TGTGCCAGCAGCCCCTGGACTAGCGGGAGGGCCTTGGAGACCCAGTACTTC
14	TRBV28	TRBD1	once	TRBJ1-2	CASSSPQGQEGYTF	TGTGCCAGCAGTTCCCCGCAGGGACAGGAAGGCTACACCTTC
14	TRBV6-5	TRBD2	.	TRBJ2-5	CASRHIAGEETQYF	TGTGCCAGCAGACATATAGCGGGAGAAGAGACCCAGTACTTC
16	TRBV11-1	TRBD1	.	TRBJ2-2	CASSLRQGADTGELFF	TGTGCCAGCAGCTTACGGCAGGGGGCAGACACCGGGGAGCTGTTTTTT
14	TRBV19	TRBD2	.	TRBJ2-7	CASSMAGGPIEQYF	TGTGCCAGTAGTATGGCGGGAGGGCCAATCGAGCAGTACTTC
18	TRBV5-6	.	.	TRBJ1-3	CASNQFSMGQSSGNTIYF	TGTGCCAGCAACCAATTTTCGATGGGACAAAGCTCTGGAAACACCATATATTTT
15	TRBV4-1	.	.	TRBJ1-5	CASSPSSGANQPQHF	TGCGCCAGCAGCCCCTCCTCTGGGGCCAATCAGCCCCAGCATTTT
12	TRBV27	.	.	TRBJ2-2	CASSLIPGELFF	TGTGCCAGCAGTTTAATCCCCGGGGAGCTGTTTTTT
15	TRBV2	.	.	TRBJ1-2	CASSETAGTNYGYTF	TGTGCCAGCAGTGAAACGGCAGGGACTAACTATGGCTACACCTTC
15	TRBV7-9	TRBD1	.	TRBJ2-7	CASSRDRGRSYEQYF	TGTGCCAGCAGCCGTGACAGGGGTAGGTCCTACGAGCAGTACTTC
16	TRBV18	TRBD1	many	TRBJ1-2	CASSPNTVQGEYGYTF	TGTGCCAGCTCACCAAACACAGTACAGGGGGAGTATGGCTACACCTTC
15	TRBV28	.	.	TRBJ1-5	CASSLGGQGPKPQHF	TGTGCCAGCAGTTTAGGCGGCCAGGGACCCAAGCCCCAGCATTTT
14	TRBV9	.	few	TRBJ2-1	CASSARGWHNEQFF	TGTGCCAGCAGCGCGAGGGGTTGGCACAATGAGCAGTTCTTC
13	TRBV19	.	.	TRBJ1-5	CASSSVGNPGQHF	TGTGCCAGTAGTAGTGTTGGTAACCCCGGTCAGCATTTT
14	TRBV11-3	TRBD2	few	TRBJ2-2	CASSKGTSTGELFF	TGTGCCAGCAGCAAGGGGACTAGCACCGGGGAGCTGTTTTTT
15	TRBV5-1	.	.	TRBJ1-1	CASSLVRGMNTEAFF	TGCGCCAGCAGCTTGGTTCGAGGGATGAACACTGAAGCTTTCTTT
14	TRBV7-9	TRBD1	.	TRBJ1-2	CASSLEGGAGGYTF	TGTGCCAGCAGCTTGGAAGGGGGCGCAGGTGGCTACACCTTC
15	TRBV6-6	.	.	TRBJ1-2	CASSYSSTLDYGYTF	TGTGCCAGCAGTTACTCGAGCACGCTGGACTATGGCTACACCTTC
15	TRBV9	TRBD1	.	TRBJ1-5	CASSYRGKGNQPQHF	TGTGCCAGCAGCTACAGGGGAAAAGGCAATCAGCCCCAGCATTTT
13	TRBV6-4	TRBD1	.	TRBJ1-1	CASRLDRGTEAFF	TGTGCCAGCAGACTAGACAGGGGCACTGAAGCTTTCTTT
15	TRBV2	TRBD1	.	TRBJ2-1	CASSSRTGSVNEQFF	TGTGCCAGCAGCTCTAGGACAGGGAGTGTGAATGAGCAGTTCTTC
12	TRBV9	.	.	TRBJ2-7	CASSEPAPEQYF	TGTGCCAGCAGCGAGCCCGCCCCCGAGCAGTACTTC
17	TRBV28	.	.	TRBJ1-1	CASKTSGRGAPVPEAFF	TGTGCCAGCAAAACCTCAGGTAGGGGGGCCCCTGTCCCTGAAGCTTTCTTT
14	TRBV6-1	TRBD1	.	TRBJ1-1	CASRRQGMNTEAFF	TGTGCCAGCAGGAGACAGGGGATGAACACTGAAGCTTTCTTT
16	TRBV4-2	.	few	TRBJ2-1	CASSQVSRTDYNEQFF	TGTGCCAGCAGCCAAGTCTCCCGGACAGATTACAATGAGCAGTTCTTC
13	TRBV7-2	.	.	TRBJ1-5	CASSPNEFQPQHF	TGTGCCAGCAGCCCCAACGAATTTCAGCCCCAGCATTTT
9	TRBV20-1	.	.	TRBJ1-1	CSLDTEAFF	TGCAGCCTGGACACTGAAGCTTTCTTT
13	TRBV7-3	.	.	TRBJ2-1	CASSLTPETEQFF	TGTGCCAGCAGCTTAACCCCAGAGACTGAGCAGTTCTTC
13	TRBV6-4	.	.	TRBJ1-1	CASSLQGNTEAFF	TGTGCCAGCAGCCTACAGGGGAACACTGAAGCTTTCTTT
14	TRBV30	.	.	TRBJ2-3	CAWSVPSLADTQYF	TGTGCCTGGAGTGTCCCTTCGCTTGCGGATACGCAGTATTTT
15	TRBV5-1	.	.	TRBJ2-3	CASNPEGALADTQYF	TGCGCCAGCAACCCGGAGGGGGCGCTTGCAGATACGCAGTATTTT
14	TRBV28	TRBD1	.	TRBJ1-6	CASSPGQGNSPLHF	TGTGCCAGCAGCCCGGGACAGGGTAATTCACCCCTCCACTTT
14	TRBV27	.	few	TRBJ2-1	CASSSPSLGVEQFF	TGTGCCAGCAGTTCCCCCTCCCTGGGGGTTGAGCAGTTCTTC
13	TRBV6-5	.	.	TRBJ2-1	CASRLTSYNEQFF	TGTGCCTCCCGACTCACCTCCTACAATGAGCAGTTCTTC
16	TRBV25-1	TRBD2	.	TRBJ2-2	CASSDIQRESTGELFF	TGTGCCAGCAGTGACATCCAGCGGGAGAGCACCGGGGAGCTGTTTTTT
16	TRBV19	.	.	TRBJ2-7	CASSINTGSITYEQYF	TGTGCCAGTAGTATTAACACAGGGTCGATTACCTACGAGCAGTACTTC
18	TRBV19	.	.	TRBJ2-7	CASSRSVGRDSRGYEQYF	TGTGCCAGTTCGCGTTCGGTTGGACGGGATTCCCGGGGCTACGAGCAGTACTTC
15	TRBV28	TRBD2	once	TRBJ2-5	CASSLPSGGQETQYF	TGTGCCAGCAGTTTACCTAGCGGGGGCCAAGAGACCCAGTACTTC
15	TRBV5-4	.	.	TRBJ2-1	CASSLVARGNNEQFF	TGTGCCAGCAGCTTGGTTGCTAGGGGGAACAATGAGCAGTTCTTC